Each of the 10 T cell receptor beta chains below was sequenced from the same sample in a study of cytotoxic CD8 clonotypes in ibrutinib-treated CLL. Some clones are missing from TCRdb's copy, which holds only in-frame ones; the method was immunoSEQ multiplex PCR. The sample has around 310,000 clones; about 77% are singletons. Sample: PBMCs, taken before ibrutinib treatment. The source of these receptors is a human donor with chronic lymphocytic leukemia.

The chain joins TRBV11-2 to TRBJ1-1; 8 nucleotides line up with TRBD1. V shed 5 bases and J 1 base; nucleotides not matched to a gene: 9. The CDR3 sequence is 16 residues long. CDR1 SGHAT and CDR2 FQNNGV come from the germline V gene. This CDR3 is CASSNLWTGRNTEAFF. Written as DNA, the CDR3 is TGTGCCAGCAGCAATCTATGGACAGGGCGGAACACTGAAGCTTTCTTT.

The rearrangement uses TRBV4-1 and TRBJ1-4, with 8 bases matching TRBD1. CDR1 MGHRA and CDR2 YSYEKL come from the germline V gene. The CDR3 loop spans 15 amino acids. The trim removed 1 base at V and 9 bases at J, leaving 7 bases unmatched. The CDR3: CASSQVDRGNQKLFF. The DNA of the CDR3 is TGCGCCAGCAGCCAAGTCGACAGGGGAAACCAAAAACTGTTTTTT.

The CDR3 sequence is CASSLVAVDSYEQYF. The CDR3 DNA sequence: TGTGCCAGCAGTTTAGTAGCGGTTGACTCCTACGAGCAGTACTTC. The V gene is TRBV27, the J gene TRBJ2-7; possibly TRBD2 for D (6 bases). The CDR3 length is 15 residues. Deletions cut 2 bases from V and 0 bases from J, with 11 bases between. Germline V gene lookup returns CDR1 MNHEY and CDR2 SMNVEV (reference sequence).

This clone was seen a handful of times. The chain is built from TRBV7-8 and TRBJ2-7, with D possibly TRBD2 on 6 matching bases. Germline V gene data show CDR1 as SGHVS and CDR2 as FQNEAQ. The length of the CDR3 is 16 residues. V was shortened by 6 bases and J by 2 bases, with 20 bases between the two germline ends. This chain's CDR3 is CASRRFGGLGPYEQYF. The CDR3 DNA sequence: TGTGCCAGCAGACGATTTGGGGGACTGGGTCCCTACGAGCAGTACTTC.

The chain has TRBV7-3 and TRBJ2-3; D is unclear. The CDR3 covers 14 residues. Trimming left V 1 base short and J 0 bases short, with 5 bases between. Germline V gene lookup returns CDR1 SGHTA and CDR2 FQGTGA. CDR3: CASSLIESTDTQYF. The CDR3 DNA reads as TGTGCCAGCAGCTTAATAGAGAGCACAGATACGCAGTATTTT. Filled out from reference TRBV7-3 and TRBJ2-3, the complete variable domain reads GAGVSQTPSNKVTEKGKYVELRCDPISGHTALYWYRQSLGQGPEFLIYFQGTGAADDSGLPNDRFFAVRPEGSVSTLKIQRTERGDSAVYLCASSLIESTDTQYFGPGTRLTVL.

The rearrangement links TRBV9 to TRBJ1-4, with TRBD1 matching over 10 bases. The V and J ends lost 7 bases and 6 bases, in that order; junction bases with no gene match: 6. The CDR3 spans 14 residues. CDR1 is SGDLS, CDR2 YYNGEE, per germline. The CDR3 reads CASARTGGYEKLFF. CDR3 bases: TGTGCCAGCGCCCGGACAGGGGGGTATGAAAAACTGTTTTTT.

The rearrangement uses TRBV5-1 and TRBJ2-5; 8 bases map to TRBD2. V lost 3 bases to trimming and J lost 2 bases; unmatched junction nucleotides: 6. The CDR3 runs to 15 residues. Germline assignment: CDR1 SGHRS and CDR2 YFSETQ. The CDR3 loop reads CASSSPGLGQETQYF. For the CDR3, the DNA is TGCGCCAGCAGCTCTCCGGGACTAGGACAAGAGACCCAGTACTTC.

The CDR3 region has the DNA TGTGCCAGCAGCTATTCCGGGACAGTTACACGTGAGCAGTACTTC. Translating gives CASSYSGTVTREQYF. The V gene is TRBV7-9, the J gene TRBJ2-7, with 7 bases lining up with TRBD1. Germline V gene lookup returns CDR1 SEHNR and CDR2 FQNEAQ (reference sequence). CDR3 length equals 15 residues. The ends lost 4 bases at V and 7 bases at J; junction bases unmatched: 13.

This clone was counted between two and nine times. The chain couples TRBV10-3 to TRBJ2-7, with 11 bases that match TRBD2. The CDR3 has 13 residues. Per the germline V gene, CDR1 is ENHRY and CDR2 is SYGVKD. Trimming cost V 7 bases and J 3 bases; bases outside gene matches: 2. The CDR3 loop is CAIKGTSGYEQYF. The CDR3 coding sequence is TGTGCCATCAAGGGGACTAGCGGCTACGAGCAGTACTTC.

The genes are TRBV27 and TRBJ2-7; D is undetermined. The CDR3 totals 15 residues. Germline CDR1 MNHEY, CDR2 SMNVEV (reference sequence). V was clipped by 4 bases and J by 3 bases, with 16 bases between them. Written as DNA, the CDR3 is TGTGCCAGCAGTTCTCCAACTGATAAACACTACGAGCAGTACTTC. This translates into CASSSPTDKHYEQYF.